The present TCR beta chain was sequenced within a study of blood T cell repertoires in COVID-19. This table comes from immunoSEQ multiplex PCR, and its TCRdb copy is limited to in-frame clones, with some not included. The table lists 380,000 or so clones, roughly 90% of them singletons. The CDR3 totals 14 residues. V dropped 4 bases and J dropped 10; count of bases not matched to a gene: 5. CDR1 and CDR2 from the germline V gene are MNHEY and SMNVEV (reference sequence). The sequenced sample consisted of peripheral blood. V and J are TRBV27 and TRBJ1-6; 9 nucleotides align to TRBD1. The clonotype comes from a man aged 40-55 years with acute or convalescent COVID-19. The CDR3 nucleotides are TGTGCCAGCAGTTCAAGGACAGGGGCCTCACCCCTCCACTTT. Residues: CASSSRTGASPLHF.